A selection of T cell receptor beta chains follows, all from one sample in a study of PD-L1 blockade in urothelial cancer. Method: immunoSEQ multiplex PCR; TCRdb's copy keeps in-frame clones and lacks some. The repertoire holds approximately 38,000 clones, 80% to 90% seen once, with about 1.9% in the top ten. Sequences were derived from PBMCs, sampled around atezolizumab (anti-PD-L1) treatment. The receptor source for this set is a man between 60 and 75 years old with urothelial cancer. Both conserved end residues are part of each CDR3. The order of the fields is D gene, clone size, J gene, CDR3 length, V gene, CDR3 DNA, CDR3 protein. The D gene is left open where the match is weak. Some rows have no size entry. The others give once, few or many, or a class for an expanded clone.

d_gene: TRBD1; abundance: NA; j_gene: TRBJ1-2; len: 16; v_gene: TRBV7-2; CDR3nt: TGTGCCAGCAGCTTGGGACAGGGGGCCCTTAACTATGGCTACACCTTC; CDR3aa: CASSLGQGALNYGYTF
d_gene: TRBD1; abundance: NA; j_gene: TRBJ1-4; len: 13; v_gene: TRBV29-1; CDR3nt: TGCAGCGTTGGGGACAGAGCGCATGAAAAACTGTTTTTT; CDR3aa: CSVGDRAHEKLFF
d_gene: NA; abundance: few; j_gene: TRBJ2-2; len: 17; v_gene: TRBV9; CDR3nt: TGTGCCAGCAGCGAGCCCGGCGGGTCGGGGATTACCGGGGAGCTGTTTTTT; CDR3aa: CASSEPGGSGITGELFF
d_gene: NA; abundance: NA; j_gene: TRBJ1-5; len: 13; v_gene: TRBV6-1; CDR3nt: TGTGCCAGCCTAGCCGGAAACAATCAGCCCCAGCATTTT; CDR3aa: CASLAGNNQPQHF
d_gene: NA; abundance: NA; j_gene: TRBJ2-1; len: 12; v_gene: TRBV6-1; CDR3nt: TGTGCCAGCAGTGAACCTAGGGGGGAGCAGTTCTTC; CDR3aa: CASSEPRGEQFF
d_gene: NA; abundance: NA; j_gene: TRBJ2-5; len: 17; v_gene: TRBV7-8; CDR3nt: TGTGCCAGCAGCCAAGACGTTCGAGCGGGCCCTGTAGGGGCCCAGTACTTC; CDR3aa: CASSQDVRAGPVGAQYF
d_gene: TRBD1; abundance: NA; j_gene: TRBJ1-1; len: 15; v_gene: TRBV11-2; CDR3nt: TGTGCCAGCAGCCCGACAGGGGCTAGGAACACTGAAGCTTTCTTT; CDR3aa: CASSPTGARNTEAFF
d_gene: NA; abundance: once; j_gene: TRBJ2-7; len: 15; v_gene: TRBV5-1; CDR3nt: TGCGCCAGCAGCTTGGGCGCCAGCGAGACCTACGAGCAGTACTTC; CDR3aa: CASSLGASETYEQYF
d_gene: TRBD2; abundance: NA; j_gene: TRBJ2-7; len: 15; v_gene: TRBV28; CDR3nt: TGTGCCAGCAGTTCTCCGGGACTAGCGGTCTACGAGCAGTACTTC; CDR3aa: CASSSPGLAVYEQYF
d_gene: NA; abundance: few; j_gene: TRBJ1-1; len: 14; v_gene: TRBV5-1; CDR3nt: TGCGCCAGCAGCTCCTCGGGGGGGAACACTGAAGCTTTCTTT; CDR3aa: CASSSSGGNTEAFF
d_gene: NA; abundance: NA; j_gene: TRBJ2-2; len: 14; v_gene: TRBV11-2; CDR3nt: TGTGCCTGCCGCTACGCAGGGAGGACCGGGGAGCTGTTTTTT; CDR3aa: CACRYAGRTGELFF
d_gene: NA; abundance: NA; j_gene: TRBJ2-3; len: 13; v_gene: TRBV10-2; CDR3nt: TGCGCCAGCGGTTGGGGGGGCACAGATACGCAGTATTTT; CDR3aa: CASGWGGTDTQYF
d_gene: TRBD2; abundance: NA; j_gene: TRBJ2-1; len: 16; v_gene: TRBV4-2; CDR3nt: TGTGCCAGCAGCCAAGAAGGACTAGCGGAGGGGAATGAGCAGTTCTTC; CDR3aa: CASSQEGLAEGNEQFF
d_gene: NA; abundance: NA; j_gene: TRBJ2-5; len: 13; v_gene: TRBV5-4; CDR3nt: TGTGCCAGCAGCTTGTGGGGGCCGGGGACCCAGTACTTC; CDR3aa: CASSLWGPGTQYF
d_gene: TRBD2; abundance: NA; j_gene: TRBJ2-2; len: 14; v_gene: TRBV2; CDR3nt: TGTGCCAGAGGGACTAGCGGGGAAACCGGGGAGCTGTTTTTT; CDR3aa: CARGTSGETGELFF
d_gene: NA; abundance: NA; j_gene: TRBJ2-7; len: 13; v_gene: TRBV11-2; CDR3nt: TGTGCCAGCAGCTTGGGAGGGGGCTACGAGCAGTACTTC; CDR3aa: CASSLGGGYEQYF
d_gene: TRBD2; abundance: NA; j_gene: TRBJ2-4; len: 15; v_gene: TRBV6-1; CDR3nt: TGTGCCAGCAGAGGACTAGCGGGAGGCAAAAACATTCAGTACTTC; CDR3aa: CASRGLAGGKNIQYF
d_gene: NA; abundance: NA; j_gene: TRBJ1-1; len: 13; v_gene: TRBV7-2; CDR3nt: TGTGCCAGCAACTTCATCCAATATAGGGGAGCTTTCTTT; CDR3aa: CASNFIQYRGAFF
d_gene: TRBD1; abundance: NA; j_gene: TRBJ2-5; len: 17; v_gene: TRBV5-8; CDR3nt: TGTGCCAGCAGCTTGGAGCAGGTGACAGGGGGAGGAGAGACCCAGTACTTC; CDR3aa: CASSLEQVTGGGETQYF
d_gene: NA; abundance: NA; j_gene: TRBJ1-3; len: 15; v_gene: TRBV4-3; CDR3nt: TGCGCCAGCAGCCAATGGACGGACCAGGGATACACCATATATTTT; CDR3aa: CASSQWTDQGYTIYF
d_gene: TRBD1; abundance: once; j_gene: TRBJ2-7; len: 14; v_gene: TRBV30; CDR3nt: TGTGCCTGGGGGGACAGGGGGCGCGACTACGAGCAGTACTTC; CDR3aa: CAWGDRGRDYEQYF
d_gene: NA; abundance: NA; j_gene: TRBJ1-2; len: 13; v_gene: TRBV11-3; CDR3nt: TGTGCCAGCAGTTACGGGGGGGGATCTGGCTACACCTTC; CDR3aa: CASSYGGGSGYTF
d_gene: TRBD2; abundance: once; j_gene: TRBJ2-1; len: 16; v_gene: TRBV11-2; CDR3nt: TGTGCCAGCAGCTCCCGGACTAGCGGGAGGAGGAATGAGCAGTTCTTC; CDR3aa: CASSSRTSGRRNEQFF
d_gene: TRBD2; abundance: NA; j_gene: TRBJ2-5; len: 15; v_gene: TRBV4-1; CDR3nt: TGCGCCAGCAGCCAAGTTAGCGGGAGCGTAGAGACCCAGTACTTC; CDR3aa: CASSQVSGSVETQYF
d_gene: NA; abundance: NA; j_gene: TRBJ2-7; len: 15; v_gene: TRBV18; CDR3nt: TGTGCCAGCACGACCACCGGGGGTATTGCCTACGAGCAGTACTTC; CDR3aa: CASTTTGGIAYEQYF
d_gene: NA; abundance: NA; j_gene: TRBJ1-4; len: 15; v_gene: TRBV11-2; CDR3nt: TGTGCCAGCAGCTTATCGGGAGGTGTTCAGGAAAAACTGTTTTTT; CDR3aa: CASSLSGGVQEKLFF
d_gene: TRBD1; abundance: NA; j_gene: TRBJ2-7; len: 13; v_gene: TRBV5-1; CDR3nt: TGCGCCAGCAGCCTAGGACAGGCTGGGGAGCAGTACTTC; CDR3aa: CASSLGQAGEQYF
d_gene: TRBD1; abundance: NA; j_gene: TRBJ2-2; len: 16; v_gene: TRBV7-9; CDR3nt: TGTGCCAGCAGCTATGACAGGGGGCCGAACACCGGGGAGCTGTTTTTT; CDR3aa: CASSYDRGPNTGELFF